Described below is a single T cell receptor beta chain sequence and its context. Under the authors' procedure: The authors estimated nucleated cell counts from reference gene primer amplification. Repertoires were generated with immunoSEQ multiplex PCR, while TCRdb's copy carries only in-frame clones and drops some. V, J and clone size derive from that table, while D and trimming were established from the DNA sequence. Of about 240,000 clones in the sample, 75% to 85% were seen once. This entry comes from a study of blood T cell repertoires in COVID-19. Study-level information: The origin of the acute and convalescent COVID-19 samples was the United States, Italy and Spain. In each case, the material was cDNA or gDNA derived from T cells, B-cell-depleted T cells, or PBMCs.

The trim removed 7 bases at V and 5 bases at J, leaving 5 bases unmatched. CDR3 length: 12 amino acids. Germline CDR1 SNHLY, CDR2 FYNNEI. The specimen was peripheral blood. The chain couples TRBV2 to TRBJ2-7; 7 bases are a match to TRBD1. The TCR comes from a human donor in a cohort sampled during active COVID-19. The CDR3 DNA reads as TGTGCCAGCACGGGGCAGGGGGACGAGCAGTACTTC. Its translation: CASTGQGDEQYF.